This paragraph covers one TCR beta chain sequence. Its antigen has not been determined. The input lacks base qualities; no much larger clone sits a single base away. Lymph node samples came from the axillary draining lymph nodes of breast cancer patients. The data originate from a study of breast tumors, draining lymph nodes, adjacent tissues (dated by TCRdb to about 2016). Broadly, across the study: In breast cancer patients, the study compared the TCR beta repertoires of tumor, adjacent nontumor tissue and axillary lymph nodes. The study aimed to assess the relationships and possible T-cell exchange between tumor, surrounding tissue and draining lymph node repertoires in human breast cancer. Overall study results and their limits: The conclusion that tumor T cells originate in lymph nodes was framed as consistent with a hypothesis rather than directly demonstrated. Tumor T-cell repertoires showed less diversity than lymph node repertoires and more diversity than nontumor tissue repertoires, and tumor T-cell repertoires showed preferential V and J gene usage. The data were considered consistent with most tumor T cells being derived from the lymph node and subsequently expanding within tumor tissue. In luminal-like breast cancer, tumor and nontumor tissue repertoires resembled each other significantly more than in basal-like breast cancer.

From cysteine to phenylalanine, the CDR3 is 17 amino acids long. The DNA shown is the 51-base CDR3, in frame from base 1. According to the germline V gene (reference sequence), CDR1 reads GTSNPN and CDR2 reads SVGIG. The V end gives up 4 bases and the J end 5 bases, leaving 14 bases in the junction not matched to a gene. These reads were obtained on an Illumina HiSeq 2000. Multiplex PCR amplification was used to build the TCR beta chain libraries. High-throughput sequencing was used to analyze the amplified TCR beta chain products. The public reads were reanalyzed by TCRdb: fastp trimming at Q25, MiXCR alignment, in-frame beta chains only. CDR3 protein duplicates are merged, each entry listing the most common genes and DNA. This sample holds around 150,000 distinct CDR3 sequences; more than 20% were observed only once. In total, the top ten clones hold 2.6% of the sample.

The sequenced material came from axillary lymph node tissue. This TCR came from a female donor with breast cancer. Some clones in this sample may be carry-over from other donors' samples. This chain is built from TRBV30 and TRBJ2-3, with 11 junctional bases fitting TRBD2. The DNA is TGTGCCTGGACCCCCCGAGTAGCGGGAGGGCATGAAGATACGCAGTATTTT. Protein translation: CAWTPRVAGGHEDTQYF.